The 17 T cell receptor beta chains given below trace back to one sample, sequenced in a study of blood T cell repertoires in COVID-19. Using immunoSEQ multiplex PCR, the repertoire was profiled, and TCRdb retains in-frame clones only, with some absent. The table has about 300,000 clones, more than 75% seen once; the top ten hold about 1.2%. The specimen sequenced was peripheral blood. The source is a man between 65 and 85 years old with acute or convalescent COVID-19.

This clone was picked up one time. This rearrangement joins TRBV7-3 to TRBJ2-5; 7 bases align to TRBD2. The CDR3 sequence is 15 residues long. The germline V gene has CDR1 SGHTA and CDR2 FQGTGA. V shed 6 bases and J 7 bases; nucleotides not matched to a gene: 14. CDR3 coding DNA: TGTGCCAGCAGTCAATGGGGGGGAGCCTTGGGGACCCAGTACTTC. Amino acid sequence: CASSQWGGALGTQYF.

The gene calls are TRBV30 and TRBJ1-6; TRBD1 matches 9 bases. Germline V gives CDR1 GTSNPN, CDR2 SVGIG (reference sequence). V was clipped by 3 bases and J by 4 bases; unmatched bases: 10. The CDR3 length is 17 residues. Written as DNA, the CDR3 is TGTGCCTGGAGACAGGGGGCTACGGCGGGGTATAATTCACCCCTCCACTTT. Its protein is CAWRQGATAGYNSPLHF. The variable domain in full, completed from reference TRBV30 and TRBJ1-6, reads SQTIHQWPATLVQPVGSPLSLECTVEGTSNPNLYWYRQAAGRGLQLLFYSVGIGQISSEVPQNLSASRPQDRQFILSSKKLLLSDSGFYLCAWRQGATAGYNSPLHFGNGTRLTVT.

The chain is built from TRBV5-4 and TRBJ2-3, with TRBD1 identical over 9 bases. CDR1 SGHNT and CDR2 YYREEE come from the germline V gene (reference sequence). The CDR3 contains 15 residues. The ends lost 6 bases at V and 6 bases at J; junction bases unmatched: 11. The DNA for the CDR3 is TGTGCCAGCACCAGTCCGGGACAGGGAGGGGATACGCAGTATTTT. It encodes CASTSPGQGGDTQYF.

V and J are TRBV5-1 and TRBJ2-3; D not resolved. Germline V gives CDR1 SGHRS, CDR2 YFSETQ. V lost 4 bases, J lost 2 bases, and 17 bases lay in between. The CDR3 contains 16 residues. This CDR3 is CASSLGMSQATDTQYF. Written as DNA, the CDR3 is TGCGCCAGCAGCCTCGGCATGTCCCAGGCCACAGATACGCAGTATTTT.

The chain uses TRBV6-5 and TRBJ1-2; TRBD1 matches 11 bases. This CDR3 comprises 15 residues. From germline, CDR1 is MNHEY and CDR2 SVGAGI. Trimming cost V 0 bases and J 7 bases; bases outside gene matches: 4. CDR3 amino acids: CASSYSPGTGGGYTF. CDR3 in DNA: TGTGCCAGCAGTTACTCTCCCGGGACAGGGGGTGGCTACACCTTC.

The V call is TRBV5-6, the J call TRBJ2-3; tentative D call: TRBD2 (6 bases). Germline CDR1 reads SGHDT; CDR2 reads YYEEEE. Deletions cut 1 base from V and 5 bases from J, with 11 bases between. The CDR3 extends over 14 amino acids. For the CDR3, the DNA is TGTGCCAGCAGCTTGCGGGGGTGGGGAGATACGCAGTATTTT. Protein: CASSLRGWGDTQYF.

The CDR3 sequence is CASSPGDTSYEQYF. The CDR3 DNA reads TGTGCCAGCTCACCAGGGGACACCTCCTACGAGCAGTACTTC. J is TRBJ2-7 and V is TRBV18; D is perhaps TRBD1 (6 bases). Germline loops: CDR1 KGHSH, CDR2 LQKENI. Trimming took 2 bases from V and 0 from J, leaving 8 bases between them. This CDR3 region has 14 residues.

The V gene is TRBV28, the J gene TRBJ1-6; D is ambiguous. Trimming left V 7 bases short and J 10 bases short, with 14 bases between. The CDR3 consists of 13 residues. Germline-derived CDR1 and CDR2 are MDHEN and SYDVKM. CDR3 coding DNA: TGTGCCAGCAAAAGACCTCGGGAATCACCCCTCCACTTT. It is translated as CASKRPRESPLHF.

Many counts were recorded for this clone. The V gene is TRBV27, the J gene TRBJ2-3; TRBD2 agrees at 9 bases. This CDR3 region has 15 residues. V dropped 5 bases and J dropped 6; count of bases not matched to a gene: 9. Germline V gives CDR1 MNHEY, CDR2 SMNVEV (reference sequence). The CDR3 region is CASSRLAEPVDTQYF. DNA for the CDR3: TGTGCCAGCAGTCGACTAGCGGAGCCTGTGGATACGCAGTATTTT.

The chain links TRBV5-1 to TRBJ2-7; no definite D call. The CDR3 sequence is 14 residues long. Between the trimmed V and J ends, which lost 0 bases and 6 bases, there was a span of 13 bases. Per germline, CDR1 SGHRS and CDR2 YFSETQ. The CDR3 sequence: CASSLVADVGEQYF. The CDR3 coding sequence is TGCGCCAGCAGCTTGGTCGCGGATGTGGGCGAGCAGTACTTC. The full variable domain, rest sourced from reference TRBV5-1 and TRBJ2-7, is KAGVTQTPRYLIKTRGQQVTLSCSPISGHRSVSWYQQTPGQGLQFLFEYFSETQRNKGNFPGRFSGRQFSNSRSEMNVSTLELGDSALYLCASSLVADVGEQYFGPGTRLTVT.

Here the CDR3 reads CASSQEIGTGIADTQYF. The CDR3 region has the DNA TGTGCCAGCAGCCAAGAGATAGGAACAGGAATCGCAGATACGCAGTATTTT. The V gene is TRBV4-2, the J gene TRBJ2-3; maybe TRBD1 (5 bases). Germline V gene sequence: CDR1 LGHNA, CDR2 YNFKEQ. This CDR3 spans 17 amino acids. V shed 0 bases and J shed 4 bases, with 17 bases lying between them.

This clone has a single count. The chain uses TRBV7-2 and TRBJ1-6, with D perhaps TRBD1 (6 bases). The CDR3 extends over 15 amino acids. The V gene lost 0 bases and the J gene lost 9 bases, with 12 bases spanning the gap. The germline gives CDR1 SGHTA, CDR2 FQGNSA. The CDR3 DNA is TGTGCCAGCAGCTTAGCCTCATCACAGGGTTCACCCCTCCACTTT. This codes for CASSLASSQGSPLHF.

This clone has just one count. The CDR3 loop is CASSFSGGDTEAFF. CDR3 DNA: TGTGCCAGCAGCTTTTCAGGGGGCGACACTGAAGCTTTCTTT. The chain recombines TRBV11-2 with TRBJ1-1; 8 bases align to TRBD1. Germline CDR1 and CDR2: SGHAT and FQNNGV. V was pared by 3 bases and J by 3 bases, with 3 bases of the junction left unmatched. This CDR3 is 14 amino acids long.

The rearrangement links TRBV7-9 to TRBJ1-4; D remains ambiguous. CDR3 length: 15 residues. The germline V gene encodes CDR1 SEHNR and CDR2 FQNEAQ (reference sequence). The V end was cut by 5 bases, the J end by 2 bases, with 12 bases between. CDR3 in amino acids: CASSARGATNEKLFF. CDR3 in DNA: TGTGCCAGCAGCGCCCGGGGAGCGACTAATGAAAAACTGTTTTTT.

The rearrangement uses TRBV28 and TRBJ1-4, with 7 bases lining up with TRBD1. The CDR3 spans 15 residues. Trimming at V came to 2 bases and at J to 6 bases, leaving 6 bases not matched to a gene. Germline V gene data show CDR1 as MDHEN and CDR2 as SYDVKM. CDR3 DNA sequence: TGTGCCAGCAGTTTACCACAGGGGTGGGATGAAAAACTGTTTTTT. It yields the protein CASSLPQGWDEKLFF.

The V and J genes are TRBV5-1 and TRBJ1-2; 7 nucleotides line up with TRBD1. This CDR3 contains 15 residues. J lost 4 bases, V lost 0 bases, and 6 bases had no gene match. Germline V gene lookup returns CDR1 SGHRS and CDR2 YFSETQ. DNA for the CDR3: TGCGCCAGCAGCTTGGGACAGGGATTAATCTATGGCTACACCTTC. Translation: CASSLGQGLIYGYTF.

The chain couples TRBV7-9 to TRBJ2-3; TRBD2 matches 10 bases. The CDR3 consists of 14 residues. CDR1 is SEHNR, CDR2 FQNEAQ, per germline (reference sequence). J lost 5 bases, V lost 4 bases, and 3 bases had no gene match. CDR3 sequence reads: CASSWSSGRDTQYF. The CDR3 region has the DNA TGTGCCAGCAGCTGGTCTAGCGGGAGAGATACGCAGTATTTT.